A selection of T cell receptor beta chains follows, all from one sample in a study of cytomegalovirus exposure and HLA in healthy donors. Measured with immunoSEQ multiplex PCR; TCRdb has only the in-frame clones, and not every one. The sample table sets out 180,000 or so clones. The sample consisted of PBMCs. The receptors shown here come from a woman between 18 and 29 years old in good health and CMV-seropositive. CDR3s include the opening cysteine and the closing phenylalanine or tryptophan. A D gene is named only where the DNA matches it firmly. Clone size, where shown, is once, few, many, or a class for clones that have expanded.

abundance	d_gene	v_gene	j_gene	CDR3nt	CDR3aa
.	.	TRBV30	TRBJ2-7	TGTGCCTGGAGTGAGGGGGGGAAACGTTACGAGCAGTACTTC	CAWSEGGKRYEQYF
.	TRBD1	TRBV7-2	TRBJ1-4	TGTGCCAGCAGCGCCGGACAGGGGGTTGGACTGTTTTTT	CASSAGQGVGLFF
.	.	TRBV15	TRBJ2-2	TGTGCCACCAGCAGAGAGGGGGGACAGTTGGACACCGGGGAGCTGTTTTTT	CATSREGGQLDTGELFF
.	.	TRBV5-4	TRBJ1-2	TGTGCCAGCAGCTTGGACAGGGAAGCCTATGGCTACACCTTC	CASSLDREAYGYTF
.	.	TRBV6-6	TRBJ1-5	TGTGCCAGCAGGACGGGGGAACAGCCCCAGCATTTT	CASRTGEQPQHF
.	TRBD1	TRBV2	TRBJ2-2	TGTGCCAGCAGTGAATGGGGACAGGGATCAAACACCGGGGAGCTGTTTTTT	CASSEWGQGSNTGELFF
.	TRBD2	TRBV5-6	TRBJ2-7	TGTGCCAGCGCCGACGGAGGGACTAGCGTATACGAGCAGTACTTC	CASADGGTSVYEQYF
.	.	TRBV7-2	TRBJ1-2	TGTGCCAGCAGCTTCGACAGGCAGAACTATGGCTACACCTTC	CASSFDRQNYGYTF
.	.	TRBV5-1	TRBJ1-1	TGCGCCAGCAGCTTGGGGCAGGCGACTGAAGCTTTCTTT	CASSLGQATEAFF
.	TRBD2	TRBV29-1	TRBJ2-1	TGCAGCGTTCAAGGGCTAGCGGGAGGCAATGAGCAGTTCTTC	CSVQGLAGGNEQFF
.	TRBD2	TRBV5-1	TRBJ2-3	TGCGCCAGCAGCCCAACCCAAACTAGCGGGGGCACAGATACGCAGTATTTT	CASSPTQTSGGTDTQYF
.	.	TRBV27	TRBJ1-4	TGTGCCAGCAGCCAGACGGGGGGCTCTGAAAAACTGTTTTTT	CASSQTGGSEKLFF
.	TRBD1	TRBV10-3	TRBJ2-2	TGTGCCATCAGTGAGTCCCCACAGGGGGCGAACACCGGGGAGCTGTTTTTT	CAISESPQGANTGELFF
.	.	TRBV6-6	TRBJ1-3	TGTGCCAGCAGTTTAGACCCCGCAGCGGGAAACACCATATATTTT	CASSLDPAAGNTIYF
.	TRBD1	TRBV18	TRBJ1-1	TGTGCCAGCTCAGGGACAGGTCTGAACACTGAAGCTTTCTTT	CASSGTGLNTEAFF
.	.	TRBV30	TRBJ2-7	TGTGCCTGGAGTGCACAGAGGGACGAGCAGTACTTC	CAWSAQRDEQYF
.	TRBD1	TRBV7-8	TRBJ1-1	TGTGCCAGCAGTTTCGGTCCGGACAGGGGAACTGAAGCTTTCTTT	CASSFGPDRGTEAFF
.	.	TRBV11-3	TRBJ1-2	TGTGCCAGCAGCTTACGGGACTATGGCTACACCTTC	CASSLRDYGYTF
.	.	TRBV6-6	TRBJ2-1	TGTGCCACCAAGTCAGATGAGCAGTTCTTC	CATKSDEQFF
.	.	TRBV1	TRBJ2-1	TGCACCAGCAGCCAAGAGGGACTAGGGAACAATGAGCAGTTCTTC	CTSSQEGLGNNEQFF
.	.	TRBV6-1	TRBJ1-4	TGTGCCAGCAGCCTCGATGGGGGGTATGAAAAACTGTTTTTT	CASSLDGGYEKLFF
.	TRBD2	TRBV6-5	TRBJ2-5	TGTGCCAGCAGTTTTGGACTAGCGGGGCAAGAGACCCAGTACTTC	CASSFGLAGQETQYF
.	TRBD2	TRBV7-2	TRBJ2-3	TGTGCCAGCAGCCGAAGCGGGAGGACAGATACGCAGTATTTT	CASSRSGRTDTQYF
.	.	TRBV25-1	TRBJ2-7	TGTGCCAGCAGTCCCTCCCCTGACACCTACGAGCAGTACTTC	CASSPSPDTYEQYF
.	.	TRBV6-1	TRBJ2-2	TGTGCCAGCACCTTGGGGGGGCTGACCGGGGAGCTGTTTTTT	CASTLGGLTGELFF
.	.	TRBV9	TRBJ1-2	TGTGCCAGCAGCCCCAGGAGTAGGGGTGACTATGGCTACACCTTC	CASSPRSRGDYGYTF
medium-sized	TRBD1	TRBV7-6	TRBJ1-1	TGTGCCAGCAGCCGGGGACAGACGAACACTGAAGCTTTCTTT	CASSRGQTNTEAFF
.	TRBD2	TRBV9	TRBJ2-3	TGTGCCAGCAGCCCCAGGGGGCTAGCGGGGGGGGACGGACAGAATACGCAGTATTTT	CASSPRGLAGGDGQNTQYF
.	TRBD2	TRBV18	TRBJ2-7	TGTGCCAGCTCTCCGAGCGGGAGGGTTACCTACGAGCAGTACTTC	CASSPSGRVTYEQYF
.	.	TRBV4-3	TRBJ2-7	TGCGCCAGCAGCCAAGACAGTGACTCCTACGAGCAGTACTTC	CASSQDSDSYEQYF
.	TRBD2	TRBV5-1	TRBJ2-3	TGCGCCAGCAGCTTCTCATATCGGGAGGGCCGAGATACGCAGTATTTT	CASSFSYREGRDTQYF
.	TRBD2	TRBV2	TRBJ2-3	TGTGCAACCGGGTGGCTAGCGGGGTTCAAGACGGATACGCAGTATTTT	CATGWLAGFKTDTQYF
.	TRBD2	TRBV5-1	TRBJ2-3	TGCGCCAGCAGTAGCGGGGGCGGGGCAGATACGCAGTATTTT	CASSSGGGADTQYF
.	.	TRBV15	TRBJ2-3	TGTGCCACCAGCAGAGCGAGCACAGATACGCAGTATTTT	CATSRASTDTQYF
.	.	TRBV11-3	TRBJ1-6	TGTGCCAGCAGCTACAGGGTCGAGTCACCCCTCCACTTT	CASSYRVESPLHF
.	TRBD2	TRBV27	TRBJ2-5	TGTGCCAGCAGTTCACCTAGCGGGGGGCAAGAGACCCAGTACTTC	CASSSPSGGQETQYF
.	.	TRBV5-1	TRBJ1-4	TGCGCCAGCAGCTTGGAACTAAATGAAAAACTGTTTTTT	CASSLELNEKLFF
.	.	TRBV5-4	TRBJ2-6	TGTGCCAGCAGCTCCCCCCTGGGCCGGGGAGAAAGCTCTGGGGCCAACGTCCTGACTTTC	CASSSPLGRGESSGANVLTF
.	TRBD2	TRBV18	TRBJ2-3	TGTGCCAGCTCACTCAATTGGGCTAGCGGGAGCCTAAACACAGATACGCAGTATTTT	CASSLNWASGSLNTDTQYF
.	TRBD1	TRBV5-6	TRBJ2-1	TGTGCCAGCAGCTTGCGTCCGGGACAGGGGGTTTCTTCTGACAATGAGCAGTTCTTC	CASSLRPGQGVSSDNEQFF
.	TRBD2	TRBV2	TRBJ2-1	TGTGCCAGCAGAGGACTAGCGGTCAATGAGCAGTTCTTC	CASRGLAVNEQFF
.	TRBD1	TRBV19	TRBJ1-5	TGTGCCAGTAGCCCGACAGGGGGAAGCAATCAGCCCCAGCATTTT	CASSPTGGSNQPQHF
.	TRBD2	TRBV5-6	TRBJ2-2	TGTGCCAGCAGCTTTGGACTAGCGGAAACCGGGGAGCTGTTTTTT	CASSFGLAETGELFF
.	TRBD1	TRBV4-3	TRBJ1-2	TGCGCCAGCAGCCAATCGTACAGGGGGAACTATGGCTACACCTTC	CASSQSYRGNYGYTF